This record concerns one T cell receptor beta chain sequence. Time point defined: sample taken at primary tumor resection. Sequencing was performed on whole RNA extracted from tumor and nontumor lung tissue, or from frozen PBMC, and the material was left unsorted. Trimming shortened V by 3 bases and J by 0 bases, and 14 bases separated the two germline ends. The CDR3 consists of 15 residues. Germline CDR1 is SQVTM and CDR2 is ANQGSEA. One entry per CDR3 protein results from TCRdb running MiXCR on the 5' RACE reads. This sample has more than 75,000 distinct CDR3 sequences; roughly 12% occur once, and the top ten carry under 5.5%. The data belong to a study of spatial heterogeneity in lung cancer.

The chain links TRBV29-1 to TRBJ1-2; D gene unclear. The clonotype originates from a male donor with early-stage non-small cell lung cancer. Sequencing was performed on PBMCs, taken at surgery. The CDR3 DNA is TGCAGCGTTGACTATGACGGATTTTCTAACTATGGCTACACCTTC. Translating it yields CSVDYDGFSNYGYTF.